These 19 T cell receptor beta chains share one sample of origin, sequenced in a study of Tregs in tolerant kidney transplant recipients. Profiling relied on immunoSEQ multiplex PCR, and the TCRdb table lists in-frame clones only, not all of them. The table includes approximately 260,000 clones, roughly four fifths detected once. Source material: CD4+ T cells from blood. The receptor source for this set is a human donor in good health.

The CDR3 region is CASSLRGSNQPQHF. DNA for the CDR3: TGTGCCAGCAGCTTAAGGGGGTCCAATCAGCCCCAGCATTTT. The chain has TRBV7-2 and TRBJ1-5; maybe TRBD1 (6 bases). The germline gives CDR1 SGHTA, CDR2 FQGNSA. Between the trimmed V and J ends, which lost 2 bases and 3 bases, there was a span of 8 bases. The CDR3 loop spans 14 amino acids.

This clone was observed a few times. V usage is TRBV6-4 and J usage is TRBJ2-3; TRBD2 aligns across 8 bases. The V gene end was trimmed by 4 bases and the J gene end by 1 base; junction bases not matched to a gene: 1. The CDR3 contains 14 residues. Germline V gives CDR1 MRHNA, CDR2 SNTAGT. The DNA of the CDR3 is TGTGCCAGCAGTGGTAGCGGGGGCACAGATACGCAGTATTTT. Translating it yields CASSGSGGTDTQYF.

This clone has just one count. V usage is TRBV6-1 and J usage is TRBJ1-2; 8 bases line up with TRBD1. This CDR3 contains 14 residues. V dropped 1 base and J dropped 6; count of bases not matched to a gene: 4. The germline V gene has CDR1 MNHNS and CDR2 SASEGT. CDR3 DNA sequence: TGTGCCAGCAGTGAAGGCAGGGGGCTGGATGGCTACACCTTC. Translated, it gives CASSEGRGLDGYTF.

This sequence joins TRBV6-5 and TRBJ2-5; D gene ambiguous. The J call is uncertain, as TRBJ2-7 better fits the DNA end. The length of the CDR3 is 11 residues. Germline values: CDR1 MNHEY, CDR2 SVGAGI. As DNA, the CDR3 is TGTGCCAGCGAGTCGACCAACGAGCAGTACTTC. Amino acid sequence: CASESTNEQYF.

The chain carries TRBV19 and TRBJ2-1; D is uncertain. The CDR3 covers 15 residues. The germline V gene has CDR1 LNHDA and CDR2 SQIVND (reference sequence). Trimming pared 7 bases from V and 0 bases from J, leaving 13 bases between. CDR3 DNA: TGTGCCAGTATCCCGGACGGAAGCTCCTACAATGAGCAGTTCTTC. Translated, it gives CASIPDGSSYNEQFF.

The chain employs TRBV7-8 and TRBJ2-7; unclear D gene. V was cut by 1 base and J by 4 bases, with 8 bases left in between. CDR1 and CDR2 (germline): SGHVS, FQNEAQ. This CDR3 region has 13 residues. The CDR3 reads CASSLVADYEQYF. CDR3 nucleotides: TGTGCCAGCAGCTTAGTTGCCGATTACGAGCAGTACTTC.

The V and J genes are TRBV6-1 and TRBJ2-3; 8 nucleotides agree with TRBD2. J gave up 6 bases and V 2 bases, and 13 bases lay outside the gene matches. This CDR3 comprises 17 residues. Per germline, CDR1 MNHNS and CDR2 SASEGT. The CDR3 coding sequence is TGTGCCAGCAGTGAAAGATGGGGAGCGGGGGCAGGGGATACGCAGTATTTT. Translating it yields CASSERWGAGAGDTQYF.

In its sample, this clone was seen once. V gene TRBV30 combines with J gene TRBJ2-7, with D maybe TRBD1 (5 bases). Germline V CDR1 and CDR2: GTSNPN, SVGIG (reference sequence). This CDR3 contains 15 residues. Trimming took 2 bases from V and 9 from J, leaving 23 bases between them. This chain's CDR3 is CAWSLQIGSLTGQYF. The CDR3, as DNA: TGTGCCTGGAGTCTCCAGATAGGCTCCCTTACAGGGCAGTACTTC.

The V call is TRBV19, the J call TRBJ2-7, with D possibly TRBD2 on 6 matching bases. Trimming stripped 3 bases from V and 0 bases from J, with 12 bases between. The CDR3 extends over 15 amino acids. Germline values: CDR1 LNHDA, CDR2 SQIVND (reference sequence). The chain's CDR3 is CASSMAGLPSYEQYF. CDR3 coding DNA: TGTGCCAGTAGTATGGCAGGACTACCCTCCTACGAGCAGTACTTC.

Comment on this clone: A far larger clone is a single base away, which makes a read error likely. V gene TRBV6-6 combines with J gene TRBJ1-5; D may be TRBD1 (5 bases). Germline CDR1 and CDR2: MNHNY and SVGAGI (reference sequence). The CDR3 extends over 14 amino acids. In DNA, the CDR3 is TGTTCCAGTAAGGGACTTAATAGCAATCAGCCCCAGCATTTT. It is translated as CSSKGLNSNQPQHF.

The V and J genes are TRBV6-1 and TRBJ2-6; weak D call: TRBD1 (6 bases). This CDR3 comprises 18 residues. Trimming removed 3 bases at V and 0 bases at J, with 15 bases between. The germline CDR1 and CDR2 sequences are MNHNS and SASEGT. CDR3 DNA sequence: TGTGCCAGCAGTGATGTCAGGGGACGGAGCTCTGGGGCCAACGTCCTGACTTTC. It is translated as CASSDVRGRSSGANVLTF.

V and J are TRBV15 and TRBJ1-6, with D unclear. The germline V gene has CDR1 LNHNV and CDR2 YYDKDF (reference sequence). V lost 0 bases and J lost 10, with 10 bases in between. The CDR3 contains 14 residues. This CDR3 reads CATSRDQRESPLHF. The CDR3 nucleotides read TGTGCCACCAGCAGAGATCAAAGGGAATCACCCCTCCACTTT.

CDR3 DNA sequence: TGTGCCAGCAGCTTGGACGAGGGGCAGCCCCAGCATTTT. Translation gives CASSLDEGQPQHF. J is TRBJ1-5 and V is TRBV5-4; a possible D gene is TRBD1 (5 bases). Germline lookup yields CDR1 SGHNT and CDR2 YYREEE (reference sequence). This CDR3 is 13 amino acids long. V was clipped by 0 bases and J by 7 bases, with 8 bases between them.

The CDR3 region is CASSPRTSGRVEELFF. The CDR3 DNA sequence: TGTGCCAGCAGCCCACGGACTAGCGGGAGGGTCGAGGAGCTGTTTTTT. V and J are TRBV9 and TRBJ2-2; 15 bases are shared with TRBD2. This CDR3 is built from 16 residues. With 4 bases clipped from V and 10 bases from J, the junction kept 8 bases outside the gene matches. Germline assignment: CDR1 SGDLS and CDR2 YYNGEE.

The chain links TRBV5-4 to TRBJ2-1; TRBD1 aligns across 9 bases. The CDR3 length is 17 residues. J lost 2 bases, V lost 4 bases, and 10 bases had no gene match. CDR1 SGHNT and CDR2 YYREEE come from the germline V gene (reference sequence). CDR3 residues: CASSPPKTGGAYNEQFF. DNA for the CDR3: TGTGCCAGCAGCCCTCCTAAGACAGGGGGTGCCTACAATGAGCAGTTCTTC. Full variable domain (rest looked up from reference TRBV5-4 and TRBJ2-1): ETGVTQSPTHLIKTRGQQVTLRCSSQSGHNTVSWYQQALGQGPQFIFQYYREEENGRGNFPPRFSGLQFPNYSSELNVNALELDDSALYLCASSPPKTGGAYNEQFFGPGTRLTVL.

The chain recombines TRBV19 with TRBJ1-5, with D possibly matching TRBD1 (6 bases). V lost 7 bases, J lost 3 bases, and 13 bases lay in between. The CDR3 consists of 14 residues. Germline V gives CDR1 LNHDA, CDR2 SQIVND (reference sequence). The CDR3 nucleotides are TGTGCCAGTACTGGACAGATATTCAATCAGCCCCAGCATTTT. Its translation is CASTGQIFNQPQHF.

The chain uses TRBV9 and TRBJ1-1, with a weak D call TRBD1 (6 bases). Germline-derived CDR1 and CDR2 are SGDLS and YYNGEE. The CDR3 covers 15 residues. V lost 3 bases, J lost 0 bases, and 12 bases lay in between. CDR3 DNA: TGTGCCAGCAGCGCCGGGACACTCTTGAACACTGAAGCTTTCTTT. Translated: CASSAGTLLNTEAFF.

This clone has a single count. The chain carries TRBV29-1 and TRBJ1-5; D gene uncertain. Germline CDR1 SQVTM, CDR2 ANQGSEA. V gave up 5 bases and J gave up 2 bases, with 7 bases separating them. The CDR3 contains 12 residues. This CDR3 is CSVRMGNQPQHF. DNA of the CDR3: TGCAGCGTTCGAATGGGCAATCAGCCCCAGCATTTT.

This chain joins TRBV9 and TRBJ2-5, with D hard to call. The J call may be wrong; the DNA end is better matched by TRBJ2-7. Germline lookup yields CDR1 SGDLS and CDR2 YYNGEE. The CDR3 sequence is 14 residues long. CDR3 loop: CASSVGESSYEQYF. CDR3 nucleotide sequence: TGTGCCAGCAGCGTAGGAGAGAGCTCCTACGAGCAGTACTTC.